These 28 T cell receptor beta chains share one sample of origin, sequenced in a study of Ad26.COV2.S vaccination and SARS-CoV-2 variants. TCRdb's table, derived via immunoSEQ multiplex PCR, lists solely in-frame clones and lacks some. The top ten clones hold over 4.5% of a sample with about 180,000 clones, approximately 88% of them seen once. The specimen was peripheral blood, collected after recovery from COVID-19. Receptors were obtained from a human donor who had recovered from COVID-19.

CDR3 nucleotide sequence: TGTGCCAGCAGCTCTCAGGGGGCGGCTGAAGCTTTCTTT. Amino acids: CASSSQGAAEAFF. V and J are TRBV5-6 and TRBJ1-1, with 8 bases aligning to TRBD1. Germline V gives CDR1 SGHDT, CDR2 YYEEEE. The CDR3 covers 13 residues. Trimming removed 3 bases from V and 6 bases from J; junction bases left unmatched: 4.

This chain's CDR3 is CASSIHFGTPSFF. The CDR3 DNA is TGTGCCAGCAGCATCCATTTCGGGACACCGTCTTTCTTT. V and J are TRBV11-1 and TRBJ1-1; weak D call: TRBD1 (6 bases). Germline V gives CDR1 SGHAT, CDR2 FQDESV (reference sequence). CDR3 length equals 13 residues. Trimming took off 5 bases at V and 12 bases at J, with 19 bases between the two ends.

The J gene is TRBJ2-1, the V gene TRBV12-5; the match to TRBD1 covers 9 bases. The CDR3 consists of 16 residues. Germline V gene lookup returns CDR1 LGHNT and CDR2 FRNRAP. V was clipped by 4 bases and J by 7 bases; unmatched bases: 11. The CDR3 nucleotides read TGTGCTAGTGGTTCGTTAACAGGGGGCGTAGTAAATGAGCAGTTCTTC. Translated, it gives CASGSLTGGVVNEQFF.

The CDR3 region is CASTSGLRGEQYF. The CDR3 DNA reads TGTGCCAGCACCTCGGGACTTCGGGGCGAGCAGTACTTC. This sequence joins TRBV5-6 and TRBJ2-7, with D possibly being TRBD2 (6 bases). V lost 6 bases, J lost 6 bases, and 16 bases lay in between. This CDR3 is built from 13 residues. Germline assignment: CDR1 SGHDT and CDR2 YYEEEE. Using reference TRBV5-6 and TRBJ2-7 for the parts outside the CDR3, the full variable domain is DAGVTQSPTHLIKTRGQQVTLRCSPKSGHDTVSWYQQALGQGPQFIFQYYEEEERQRGNFPDRFSGHQFPNYSSELNVNALLLGDSALYLCASTSGLRGEQYFGPGTRLTVT.

The V call is TRBV9, the J call TRBJ1-3; no firm D call. Germline values: CDR1 SGDLS, CDR2 YYNGEE. Between the trimmed V and J ends, which lost 5 bases and 0 bases, there was a span of 12 bases. This CDR3 has 15 residues. CDR3 nucleotides: TGTGCCAGCAGTCAAGACCCCCTCTCTGGAAACACCATATATTTT. Protein product: CASSQDPLSGNTIYF. Variable domain in full (rest from reference TRBV9 and TRBJ1-3): DSGVTQTPKHLITATGQRVTLRCSPRSGDLSVYWYQQSLDQGLQFLIQYYNGEERAKGNILERFSAQQFPDLHSELNLSSLELGDSALYFCASSQDPLSGNTIYFGEGSWLTVV.

This chain uses TRBV5-1 with TRBJ1-5; tentatively, D is TRBD1 (5 bases). V lost 3 bases, J lost 4 bases, and 8 bases lay in between. Germline V gene lookup returns CDR1 SGHRS and CDR2 YFSETQ. The CDR3 runs to 13 residues. The CDR3 sequence is CASSWDLNQPQHF. CDR3 DNA sequence: TGCGCCAGCAGCTGGGACCTAAATCAGCCCCAGCATTTT. The full variable domain, completed using reference TRBV5-1 and TRBJ1-5, is KAGVTQTPRYLIKTRGQQVTLSCSPISGHRSVSWYQQTPGQGLQFLFEYFSETQRNKGNFPGRFSGRQFSNSRSEMNVSTLELGDSALYLCASSWDLNQPQHFGDGTRLSIL.

The CDR3, as DNA: TGCGCCAGCAGCTTCCCGACAGGGGATGAGCAGTTCTTC. Its translation is CASSFPTGDEQFF. This sequence joins TRBV5-1 and TRBJ2-1, with 8 bases matching TRBD1. The germline V gene encodes CDR1 SGHRS and CDR2 YFSETQ. Unmatched junction bases numbered 3, after V lost 2 bases and J lost 8 bases. The CDR3 extends over 13 amino acids.

The rearrangement links TRBV7-3 to TRBJ2-6; no definite D call. The CDR3 has 16 residues. Trimming cost V 3 bases and J 0 bases, with 9 bases left between them. The germline V gene has CDR1 SGHTA and CDR2 FQGTGA. The CDR3 DNA follows: TGTGCCAGCAGCTTGAGACCGAGCTCTGGGGCCAACGTCCTGACTTTC. Translated: CASSLRPSSGANVLTF.

V usage is TRBV5-1 and J usage is TRBJ1-1, with D hard to call. Trimming stripped 4 bases from V and 1 base from J, with 17 bases between. The germline V gene encodes CDR1 SGHRS and CDR2 YFSETQ. The CDR3 loop spans 16 amino acids. The DNA for the CDR3 is TGCGCCAGCAGCGAACGCCCTGGCTCGGGGAACACTGAAGCTTTCTTT. Translation gives CASSERPGSGNTEAFF.

V is TRBV27 and J is TRBJ2-7; D call uncertain. Trimming left V 2 bases short and J 7 bases short, with 9 bases between. Looked up from germline, CDR1 is MNHEY and CDR2 is SMNVEV (reference sequence). This CDR3 contains 12 residues. DNA of the CDR3: TGTGCCAGCAGTTTAATAGGTGGAGAGCAGTACTTC. It yields the protein CASSLIGGEQYF.

This rearrangement joins TRBV7-9 to TRBJ2-7; D remains ambiguous. The germline gives CDR1 SEHNR, CDR2 FQNEAQ (reference sequence). The CDR3 extends over 11 amino acids. Trimming cost V 7 bases and J 5 bases, with 9 bases left between them. The CDR3 loop reads CASTPLDEQYF. CDR3 sequence (DNA): TGTGCCAGCACTCCTCTTGACGAGCAGTACTTC. Complete variable domain (other parts from reference TRBV7-9 and TRBJ2-7): DTGVSQNPRHKITKRGQNVTFRCDPISEHNRLYWYRQTLGQGPEFLTYFQNEAQLEKSRLLSDRFSAERPKGSFSTLEIQRTEQGDSAMYLCASTPLDEQYFGPGTRLTVT.

This clone was detected once. This chain connects TRBV19 to TRBJ2-7, with D perhaps assigned TRBD1 or TRBD2 (6 bases each). V lost 7 bases, J lost 0 bases, and 22 bases lay in between. There are 17 residues in the CDR3. Germline CDR1 is LNHDA and CDR2 is SQIVND (reference sequence). For the CDR3, the DNA is TGTGCCAGTACCCCGACAGGAGGATTCGGGAGCTCCTACGAGCAGTACTTC. This gives the protein CASTPTGGFGSSYEQYF.

This clone was counted once. The chain recombines TRBV19 with TRBJ1-2, with 8 bases aligning to TRBD1. The length of the CDR3 is 14 residues. Germline CDR1 reads LNHDA; CDR2 reads SQIVND (reference sequence). The V and J ends lost 3 bases and 5 bases, in that order; junction bases with no gene match: 5. CDR3 sequence reads: CASSIQGAKYGYTF. The CDR3 coding sequence is TGTGCCAGTAGTATCCAGGGGGCGAAGTATGGCTACACCTTC.

In DNA, the CDR3 is TGTGCCAGCAGACTAACCGGGACTAGAGTCTACGAGCAGTACTTC. Its translation: CASRLTGTRVYEQYF. The gene calls are TRBV28 and TRBJ2-7; 8 bases match TRBD2. V shed 6 bases and J 3 bases; nucleotides not matched to a gene: 10. The CDR3 runs to 15 residues. Germline CDR1 is MDHEN and CDR2 is SYDVKM.

The V and J genes are TRBV2 and TRBJ2-1; D call uncertain. Trimming pared 8 bases from V and 0 bases from J, leaving 5 bases between. This CDR3 spans 12 amino acids. Germline V gives CDR1 SNHLY, CDR2 FYNNEI. The CDR3 nucleotides are TGTGCCAGCCTCGGCTCCTACAATGAGCAGTTCTTC. This gives the protein CASLGSYNEQFF.

The chain uses TRBV9 and TRBJ2-1; TRBD2 agrees at 11 bases. V lost 3 bases to trimming and J lost 4 bases; unmatched junction nucleotides: 3. The CDR3 runs 15 residues. The germline V gene has CDR1 SGDLS and CDR2 YYNGEE. CDR3 region: CASSGGTSGYNEQFF. CDR3 nucleotide sequence: TGTGCCAGCAGCGGCGGGACTAGCGGTTACAATGAGCAGTTCTTC.

This chain uses TRBV7-9 with TRBJ2-5; no clear D. V was pared by 3 bases and J by 5 bases, with 4 bases between. In germline, CDR1 is SEHNR, CDR2 FQNEAQ (reference sequence). This CDR3 spans 11 amino acids. The CDR3 reads CASSFRETQYF. DNA of the CDR3: TGTGCCAGCAGCTTTAGGGAGACCCAGTACTTC.

The chain is built from TRBV6-6 and TRBJ1-6; D is possibly TRBD1 (6 bases). Trimming removed 7 bases at V and 4 bases at J, with 11 bases between. The CDR3 sequence is 14 residues long. CDR1 and CDR2 (germline): MNHNY, SVGAGI (reference sequence). In DNA form, the CDR3 reads TGTGCCAGCACCCCGACAGGTTATAATTCACCCCTCCACTTT. It translates to CASTPTGYNSPLHF.

V is TRBV3-1 (or the pseudogene TRBV3-2) and J is TRBJ1-2; TRBD1 aligns across 11 bases. CDR1 and CDR2 from the germline V gene are LGHDT and YNNKEL (reference sequence). V was pared by 4 bases and J by 8 bases, with 6 bases of the junction left unmatched. The CDR3 contains 14 residues. CDR3 sequence (DNA): TGTGCCAGCAGCCGGGACAGGGGGTTTAGCGGCTACACCTTC. This gives the protein CASSRDRGFSGYTF.

The V call is TRBV4-1, the J call TRBJ2-7; possibly TRBD1 or TRBD2 for D (5 bases each). V was trimmed by 1 base and J by 2 bases, leaving 9 bases between them. Germline values: CDR1 MGHRA, CDR2 YSYEKL. The CDR3 length is 14 residues. The CDR3 DNA follows: TGCGCCAGCAGCCAAGTGAGGGGAACCTACGAGCAGTACTTC. As protein: CASSQVRGTYEQYF.

This chain joins TRBV7-3 and TRBJ2-2, with TRBD2 identical over 9 bases. V lost 5 bases and J lost 6; bases outside the gene matches: 10. The CDR3 is made up of 16 amino acids. CDR1 and CDR2 (germline): SGHTA, FQGTGA. The CDR3 here is CASSRTGGTSPGELFF. The CDR3 bases are TGTGCCAGCAGCCGAACTGGCGGGACTAGCCCCGGGGAGCTGTTTTTT.

The V gene is TRBV7-3, the J gene TRBJ1-2, with D possibly TRBD1 on 6 matching bases. CDR1 and CDR2 (germline): SGHTA, FQGTGA. CDR3 size: 19 residues. The germline V and J ends were trimmed by 6 bases and 2 bases, with 28 bases remaining between them. The CDR3 region is CASSLRPYRRGGGNYGYTF. CDR3 bases: TGTGCCAGCAGTCTTCGACCTTACCGCCGGGGAGGGGGGAACTATGGCTACACCTTC.

J is TRBJ1-6 and V is TRBV18; D is ambiguous. Trimming cost V 0 bases and J 7 bases, with 10 bases left between them. Germline V gives CDR1 KGHSH, CDR2 LQKENI. The CDR3 spans 15 residues. The CDR3 protein is CASSPPGRENSPLHF. The CDR3 nucleotides read TGTGCCAGCTCACCACCCGGGAGAGAGAATTCACCCCTCCACTTT.

This clone was detected once. The chain links TRBV9 to TRBJ2-2, with 9 bases fitting TRBD2. Per germline, CDR1 SGDLS and CDR2 YYNGEE. The CDR3 spans 19 residues. The ends lost 4 bases at V and 3 bases at J; junction bases unmatched: 16. CDR3 residues: CASSPRGVAGAKDTGELFF. The CDR3 bases are TGTGCCAGCAGCCCCCGAGGGGTAGCGGGAGCTAAGGACACCGGGGAGCTGTTTTTT.

This chain joins TRBV19 and TRBJ2-1, with unresolved D. Trimming stripped 0 bases from V and 0 bases from J, with 6 bases between. Germline assignment: CDR1 LNHDA and CDR2 SQIVND (reference sequence). The CDR3 is made up of 15 amino acids. As DNA, the CDR3 is TGTGCCAGTAGTATAGAGGCTAGCTCCTACAATGAGCAGTTCTTC. This codes for CASSIEASSYNEQFF.

CDR3 amino acids: CASSPRNTGELFF. DNA of the CDR3: TGTGCCAGCAGCCCGCGGAACACCGGGGAGCTGTTTTTT. The rearrangement joins TRBV5-6 to TRBJ2-2; D not resolved. The CDR3 sequence is 13 residues long. The germline V and J ends were trimmed by 4 bases and 1 base, with 5 bases remaining between them. The germline V gene encodes CDR1 SGHDT and CDR2 YYEEEE.

The chain employs TRBV28 and TRBJ1-4; TRBD1 is a possible D gene (5 bases). This CDR3 comprises 15 residues. V was shortened by 4 bases and J by 4 bases, with 13 bases between the two germline ends. The germline V gene encodes CDR1 MDHEN and CDR2 SYDVKM. The CDR3 here is CASSSWGDGNEKLFF. The CDR3 nucleotides are TGTGCCAGCAGTTCATGGGGCGATGGTAATGAAAAACTGTTTTTT. The full variable domain, with the rest looked up from reference TRBV28 and TRBJ1-4, is DVKVTQSSRYLVKRTGEKVFLECVQDMDHENMFWYRQDPGLGLRLIYFSYDVKMKEKGDIPEGYSVSREKKERFSLILESASTNQTSMYLCASSSWGDGNEKLFFGSGTQLSVL.

V gene TRBV7-2 combines with J gene TRBJ1-2; D is undetermined. Germline CDR1 reads SGHTA; CDR2 reads FQGNSA. The V and J ends lost 1 base and 2 bases respectively, with 5 bases between them. This CDR3 is 13 amino acids long. CDR3 in DNA: TGTGCCAGCAGCTTAGGGGCCAACTATGGCTACACCTTC. Protein product: CASSLGANYGYTF.